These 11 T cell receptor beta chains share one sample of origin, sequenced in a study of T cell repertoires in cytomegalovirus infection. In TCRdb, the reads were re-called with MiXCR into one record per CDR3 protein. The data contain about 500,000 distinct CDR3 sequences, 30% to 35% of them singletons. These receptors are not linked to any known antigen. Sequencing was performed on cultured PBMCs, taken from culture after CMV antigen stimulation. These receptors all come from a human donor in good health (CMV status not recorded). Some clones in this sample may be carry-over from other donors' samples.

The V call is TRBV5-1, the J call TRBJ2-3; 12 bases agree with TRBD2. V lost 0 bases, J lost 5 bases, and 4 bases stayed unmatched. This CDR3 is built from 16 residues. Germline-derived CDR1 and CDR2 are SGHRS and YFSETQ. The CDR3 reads CASSLGTSGIGDTQYF. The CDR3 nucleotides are TGCGCCAGCAGCTTGGGGACTAGCGGGATCGGAGATACGCAGTATTTT.

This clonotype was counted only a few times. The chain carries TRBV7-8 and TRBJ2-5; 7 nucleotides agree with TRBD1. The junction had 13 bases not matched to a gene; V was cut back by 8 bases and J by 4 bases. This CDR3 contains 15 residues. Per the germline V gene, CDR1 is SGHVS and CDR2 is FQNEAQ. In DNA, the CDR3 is TGTGCCAGCGGAATTACAGGGGCGATCCGAGAGACCCAGTACTTC. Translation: CASGITGAIRETQYF.

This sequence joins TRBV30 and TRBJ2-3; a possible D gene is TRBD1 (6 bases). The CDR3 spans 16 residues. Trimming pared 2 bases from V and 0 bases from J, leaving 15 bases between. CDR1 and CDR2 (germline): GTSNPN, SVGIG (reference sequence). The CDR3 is CAWSPPTGFSTDTQYF. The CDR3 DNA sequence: TGTGCCTGGAGTCCGCCGACAGGTTTCAGCACAGATACGCAGTATTTT.

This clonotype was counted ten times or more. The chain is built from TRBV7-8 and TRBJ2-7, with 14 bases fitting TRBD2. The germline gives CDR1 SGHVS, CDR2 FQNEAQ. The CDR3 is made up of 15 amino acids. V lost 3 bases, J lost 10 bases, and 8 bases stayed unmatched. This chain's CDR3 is CASSLTSGRAGTQYV. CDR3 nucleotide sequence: TGTGCCAGCAGCTTGACTAGCGGGAGGGCCGGGACCCAGTACGTC.

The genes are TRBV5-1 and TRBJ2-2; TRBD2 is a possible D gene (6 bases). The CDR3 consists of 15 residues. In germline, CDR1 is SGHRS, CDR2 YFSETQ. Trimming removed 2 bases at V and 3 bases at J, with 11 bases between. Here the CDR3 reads CASSFGSGDTGELFF. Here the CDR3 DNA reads TGCGCCAGCAGCTTCGGGTCGGGAGACACCGGGGAGCTGTTTTTT.

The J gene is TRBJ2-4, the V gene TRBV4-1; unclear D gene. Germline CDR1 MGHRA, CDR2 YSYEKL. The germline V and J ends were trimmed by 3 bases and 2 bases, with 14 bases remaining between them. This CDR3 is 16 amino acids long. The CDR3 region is CASSHLPRDSKNIQYF. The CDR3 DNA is TGCGCCAGCAGCCACCTTCCTAGGGATTCCAAAAACATTCAGTACTTC.

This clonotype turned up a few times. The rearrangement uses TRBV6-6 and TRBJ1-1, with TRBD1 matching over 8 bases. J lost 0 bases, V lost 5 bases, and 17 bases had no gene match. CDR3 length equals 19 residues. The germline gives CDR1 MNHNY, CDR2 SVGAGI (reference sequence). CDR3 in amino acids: CASSQPAGTGRYVNTEAFF. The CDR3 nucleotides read TGTGCCAGCAGTCAACCCGCCGGGACAGGACGTTATGTGAACACTGAAGCTTTCTTT.

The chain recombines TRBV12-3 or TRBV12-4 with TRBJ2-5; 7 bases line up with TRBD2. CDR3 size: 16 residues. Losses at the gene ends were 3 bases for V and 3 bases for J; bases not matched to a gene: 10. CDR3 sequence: CASSFFRPSGEETQYF. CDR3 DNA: TGTGCCAGCAGTTTCTTTCGCCCTAGCGGAGAAGAGACCCAGTACTTC.

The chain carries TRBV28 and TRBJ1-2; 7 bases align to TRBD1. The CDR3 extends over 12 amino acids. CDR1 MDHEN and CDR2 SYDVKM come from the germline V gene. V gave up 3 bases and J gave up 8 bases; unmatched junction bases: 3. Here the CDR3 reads CASSFWDRGYTF. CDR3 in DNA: TGTGCCAGCAGTTTCTGGGACAGAGGCTACACCTTC.

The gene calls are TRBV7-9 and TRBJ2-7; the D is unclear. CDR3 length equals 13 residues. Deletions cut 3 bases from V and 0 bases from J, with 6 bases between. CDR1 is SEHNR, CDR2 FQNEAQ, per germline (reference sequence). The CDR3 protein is CASSFESSYEQYF. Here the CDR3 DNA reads TGTGCCAGCAGCTTTGAGAGCTCCTACGAGCAGTACTTC.

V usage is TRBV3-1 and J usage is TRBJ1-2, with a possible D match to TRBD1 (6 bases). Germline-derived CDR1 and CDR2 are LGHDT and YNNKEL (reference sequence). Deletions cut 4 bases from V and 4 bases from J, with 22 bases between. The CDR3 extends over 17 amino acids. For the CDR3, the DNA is TGTGCCAGCAGCCCCCACAGGGAAATGATCGGCCCCTATGGCTACACCTTC. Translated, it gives CASSPHREMIGPYGYTF.